This T cell receptor (beta chain) was found in a study of T cell responses to AZD1222 COVID-19 vaccine. Germline lookup yields CDR1 LNHDA and CDR2 SQIVND (reference sequence). The CDR3 covers 13 residues. The V gene lost 5 bases and the J gene lost 7 bases, with 12 bases spanning the gap. On this clone itself: As yet, its antigen is unknown.

Clones were read by immunoSEQ multiplex PCR, and TCRdb kept only the in-frame ones, dropping some. The sample consists of fewer than 250,000 clones, 85% to 95% of them appearing once. Whole-study results and caveats: Among vaccine-associated CD4 TCRs, coverage spanned spike, with dominance at 160-218 and 743-854. Clonal diversity was possibly underestimated, and white British individuals and females predominated among donors. The number of AZD1222 recipients seropositive at baseline was only five to seven.

This rearrangement joins TRBV19 to TRBJ1-5; the D is unclear. This material consisted of peripheral blood, taken on day 0 of AZD1222 vaccination. This receptor was identified in an adult in good health. The CDR3 protein is CASSSRSTQPQHF. CDR3 DNA: TGTGCCAGTAGTTCGAGATCAACCCAGCCCCAGCATTTT.